One and the same sample provided the 5 T cell receptor beta chains below, sequenced in a study of shared clonotypes between healthy human individuals (dated by TCRdb to between 2020 and 2021). The library was generated by the immunoSEQ multiplex PCR assay. The table comes from immuneACCESS by way of TCRdb, which keeps in-frame sequences with V and J called. Part of the clones is missing from these tables; in studies checked, under half for an unresolved V gene and the rest for unknown reasons. The sample table contains 2 million to 3 million clones; only one count was recorded for roughly 93% of them. Jointly, the top ten make up around 0.4% of the sample. Sequenced: naive CD4+ T cells from PBMCs. The sample's cell subset or site, from its label and the paper: CD45RA+ positively selected. The receptor set was obtained from a man aged 18 to 29 in good health. Some clones in this sample may be carry-over from other donors' samples.

The chain joins TRBV25-1 to TRBJ2-1; 10 bases fit TRBD2. The CDR3 extends over 15 amino acids. The V gene's germline CDR1 is MGHDK and CDR2 SYGVNS. V was pared by 5 bases and J by 9 bases, with 10 bases of the junction left unmatched. CDR3 region: CASSRRLAGEVEQFF. As DNA, the CDR3 is TGTGCCAGCAGTCGGCGACTAGCGGGCGAAGTTGAGCAGTTCTTC.

Regarding this clone: Different DNA sequences within this sample yield the same CDR3. V usage is TRBV2 and J usage is TRBJ2-7, with 9 nucleotides matching TRBD2. The length of the CDR3 is 14 residues. The germline CDR1 and CDR2 sequences are SNHLY and FYNNEI. V was clipped by 4 bases and J by 7 bases; unmatched bases: 8. The CDR3 region is CASSGLAGEGEQYF. Here the CDR3 DNA reads TGTGCCAGCAGTGGCTTAGCGGGAGAGGGTGAGCAGTACTTC.

The chain employs TRBV27 and TRBJ1-1; D call uncertain. The CDR3 extends over 10 amino acids. Trimming shortened V by 6 bases and J by 5 bases, and 4 bases separated the two germline ends. Germline CDR1 reads MNHEY; CDR2 reads SMNVEV (reference sequence). CDR3 DNA sequence: TGTGCCAGCAGACAGACTGAAGCTTTCTTT. Its translation is CASRQTEAFF.

J is TRBJ1-1 and V is TRBV5-1; D gene uncertain. Germline V CDR1 and CDR2: SGHRS, YFSETQ. Between the trimmed V and J ends, which lost 5 bases and 1 base, there was a span of 9 bases. The CDR3 is 13 amino acids. The CDR3 reads CASRPTSNTEAFF. The DNA for the CDR3 is TGCGCCAGCAGACCAACATCGAACACTGAAGCTTTCTTT.

This clone appeared once. Within the sample, other DNA sequences also encode this same CDR3. The chain has TRBV5-1 and TRBJ1-1; no reliable D call. The CDR3 runs to 15 residues. V was shortened by 3 bases and J by 0 bases, with 12 bases between the two germline ends. Germline V gene sequence: CDR1 SGHRS, CDR2 YFSETQ. CDR3 amino acids: CASSSLGPLNTEAFF. The CDR3 nucleotides are TGCGCCAGCAGCTCCCTCGGACCTTTGAACACTGAAGCTTTCTTT.